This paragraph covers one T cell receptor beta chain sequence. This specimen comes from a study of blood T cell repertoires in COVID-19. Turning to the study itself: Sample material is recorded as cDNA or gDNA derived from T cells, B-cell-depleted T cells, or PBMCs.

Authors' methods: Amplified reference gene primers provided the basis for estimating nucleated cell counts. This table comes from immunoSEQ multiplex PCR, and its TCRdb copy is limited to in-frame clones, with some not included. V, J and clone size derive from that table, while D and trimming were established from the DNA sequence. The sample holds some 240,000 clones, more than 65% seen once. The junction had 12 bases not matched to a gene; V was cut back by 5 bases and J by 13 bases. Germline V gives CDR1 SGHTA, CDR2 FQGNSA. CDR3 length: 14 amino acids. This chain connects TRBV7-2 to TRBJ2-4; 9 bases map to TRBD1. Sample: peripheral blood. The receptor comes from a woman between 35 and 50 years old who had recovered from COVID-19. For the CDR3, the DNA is TGTGCCAGCAGCCCAGGGACAGGGAGTAAGAGACAGTACTTC. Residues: CASSPGTGSKRQYF.